This record looks at one TCR beta chain sequence and its context. What was amplified from RNA transcripts were TCR beta CDR3 regions. The HTBI primer set served for first-round RT-PCR of the TCR CDR3. In TCRdb, the multiplex PCR reads were re-called with MiXCR into one record per CDR3 protein. This table has about 510,000 distinct CDR3 sequences, 14% appearing once. Trimming removed 0 bases at V and 4 bases at J, with 10 bases between. Per germline, CDR1 LNHDA and CDR2 SQIVND (reference sequence). The CDR3 totals 14 residues. This entry is derived from a study of T cells in Graves' hyperthyroidism and ophthalmopathy. It was considered stable Graves' hyperthyroidism when ophthalmopathy did not progress within 18 months. The study excluded patients with uncontrolled infection, other autoimmune disease, pregnancy or lactation.

V usage is TRBV19 and J usage is TRBJ2-7, with D possibly TRBD2 on 5 matching bases. The clonotype originates from a woman aged 35 to 49 with Graves' hyperthyroidism. The sequenced material came from blood. CDR3 nucleotides: TGTGCCAGTAGTATAGAAGGACGGGATTACGAGCAGTACTTC. Its translation is CASSIEGRDYEQYF.